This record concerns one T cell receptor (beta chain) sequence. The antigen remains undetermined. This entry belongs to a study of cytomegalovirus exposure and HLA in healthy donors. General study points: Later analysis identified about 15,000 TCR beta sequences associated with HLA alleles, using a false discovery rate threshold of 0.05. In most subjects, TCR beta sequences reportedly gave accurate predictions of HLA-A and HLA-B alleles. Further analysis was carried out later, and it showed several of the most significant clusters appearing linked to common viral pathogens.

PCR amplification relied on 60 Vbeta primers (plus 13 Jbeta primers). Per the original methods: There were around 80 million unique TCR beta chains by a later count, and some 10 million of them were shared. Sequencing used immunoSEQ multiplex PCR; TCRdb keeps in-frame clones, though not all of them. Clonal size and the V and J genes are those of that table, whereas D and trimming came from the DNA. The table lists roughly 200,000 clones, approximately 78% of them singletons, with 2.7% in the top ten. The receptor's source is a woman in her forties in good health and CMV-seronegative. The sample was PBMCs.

The CDR3 is CASSEPGTLAWETQYF. The CDR3 DNA sequence: TGTGCCAGCAGTGAACCCGGGACACTGGCCTGGGAGACCCAGTACTTC. The chain joins TRBV25-1 to TRBJ2-5; D might be TRBD1 (6 bases). The CDR3 length is 16 residues. V was cut by 2 bases and J by 5 bases, with 18 bases left in between. Germline loops: CDR1 MGHDK, CDR2 SYGVNS.